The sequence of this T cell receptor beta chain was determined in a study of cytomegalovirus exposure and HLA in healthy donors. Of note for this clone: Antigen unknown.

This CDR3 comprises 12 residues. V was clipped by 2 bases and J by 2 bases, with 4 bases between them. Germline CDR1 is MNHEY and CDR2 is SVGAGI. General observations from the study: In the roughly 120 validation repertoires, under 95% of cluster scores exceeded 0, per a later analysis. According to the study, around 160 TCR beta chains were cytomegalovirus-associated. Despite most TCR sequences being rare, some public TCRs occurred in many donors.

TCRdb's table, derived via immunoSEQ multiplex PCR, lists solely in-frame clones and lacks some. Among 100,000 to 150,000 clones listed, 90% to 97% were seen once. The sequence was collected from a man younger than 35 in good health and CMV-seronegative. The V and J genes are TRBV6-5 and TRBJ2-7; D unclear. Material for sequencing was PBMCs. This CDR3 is CASSYGPYEQYF. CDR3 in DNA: TGTGCCAGCAGTTACGGCCCCTACGAGCAGTACTTC.